This T cell receptor beta chain stems from a study of radiation and T cells in renal cell carcinoma. Study background: Nephrectomy followed 15 Gy stereotactic body radiation by 4 weeks. The study, taken as a whole, reports: No pretreatment tumor biopsies were available for baseline clonotypes. In blood, top tumor clones expanded by 2 weeks, shrinking by 4.

Indicated time point: baseline pretreatment blood. As to treatment: 15 Gy SBRT to primary tumor, nephrectomy 4 weeks later. Here immunoSEQ multiplex PCR was the method, and the copy in TCRdb shows in-frame clones only, minus some. Of 100,000 to 150,000 clones listed, 80% to 85% are singletons. Germline values: CDR1 SGHNT, CDR2 YYREEE (reference sequence). Trimming removed 4 bases from V and 0 bases from J, with 8 bases in between. The CDR3 is 13 amino acids. On this clone itself: What it recognizes is unknown. The sample has other DNA sequences that encode this CDR3 too.

The specimen comprised blood, sampled from a patient whose treatment included radiotherapy and nephrectomy. The V gene is TRBV5-4, the J gene TRBJ2-7, with D perhaps matching TRBD1 (6 bases). The origin of this receptor is a woman aged 55-75 years with renal cell carcinoma. CDR3 sequence: CASSMDSSYEQYF. CDR3 nucleotides: TGTGCCAGCAGCATGGACAGCTCCTACGAGCAGTACTTC.